The 22 T cell receptor beta chains presented below share a single source sample, sequenced in a study of T cells in localized non-small cell lung cancer. TCRdb's copy holds only in-frame clones and misses some; the assay was immunoSEQ multiplex PCR. The repertoire holds roughly 61,000 clones, with roughly 79% as singletons. The source was PBMCs, collected before any cancer treatment. The receptors derive from a man aged 35-75 years with stage II lung adenocarcinoma.

Concerning this clone: The sample contains more than one DNA sequence encoding this CDR3. The chain uses TRBV6-1 and TRBJ1-2; 7 positions agree with TRBD1. V lost 4 bases, J lost 3 bases, and 2 bases stayed unmatched. This CDR3 has 13 residues. Germline assignment: CDR1 MNHNS and CDR2 SASEGT. The CDR3 DNA is TGTGCCAGCAGTGTCACAGGGGACTATGGCTACACCTTC. Its translation: CASSVTGDYGYTF.

The rearrangement joins TRBV2 to TRBJ1-3, with a tentative D call TRBD1 (6 bases). V lost 6 bases to trimming and J lost 0 bases, with 12 bases between them. The germline gives CDR1 SNHLY, CDR2 FYNNEI. The CDR3 totals 15 residues. CDR3 sequence reads: CASRGTGRSGNTIYF. As DNA, the CDR3 is TGTGCCAGCAGGGGTACAGGGCGCTCTGGAAACACCATATATTTT.

This rearrangement joins TRBV7-2 to TRBJ2-7; the D is unclear. V gave up 5 bases and J gave up 3 bases, with 14 bases separating them. Germline CDR1 is SGHTA and CDR2 is FQGNSA. This CDR3 region has 14 residues. The CDR3 sequence: CASSLERTNYEQYF. CDR3 coding DNA: TGTGCCAGCAGCCTTGAGAGGACCAACTACGAGCAGTACTTC.

The chain carries TRBV9 and TRBJ2-3, with 8 bases aligning to TRBD2. The ends lost 4 bases at V and 6 bases at J; junction bases unmatched: 10. The CDR3 extends over 15 amino acids. Germline CDR1 SGDLS, CDR2 YYNGEE. DNA of the CDR3: TGTGCCAGCAGCTTACGACTAGCGAGGAAGGATACGCAGTATTTT. Translated: CASSLRLARKDTQYF.

In regard to this clone: The same CDR3 is also encoded by other DNA sequences in this sample. This chain uses TRBV9 with TRBJ2-1, with D perhaps given as TRBD1 or TRBD2 (5 bases each). V lost 0 bases and J 8 bases, leaving 6 bases between the germline ends. Per the germline V gene, CDR1 is SGDLS and CDR2 is YYNGEE. This CDR3 has 12 amino acids. The chain's CDR3 is CASSVVGDEQFF. DNA for the CDR3: TGTGCCAGCAGCGTAGTGGGGGATGAGCAGTTCTTC.

The V call is TRBV4-1, the J call TRBJ1-2; no definite D call. The CDR3 totals 15 residues. Germline CDR1 and CDR2: MGHRA and YSYEKL. Between the trimmed V and J ends, which lost 0 bases and 0 bases, there was a span of 8 bases. For the CDR3, the DNA is TGCGCCAGCAGCCAAGAGCCACAGTCTAACTATGGCTACACCTTC. Amino acid sequence: CASSQEPQSNYGYTF.

The rearrangement uses TRBV6-1 and TRBJ1-1; 10 bases match TRBD1. Germline CDR1 MNHNS, CDR2 SASEGT. CDR3 size: 14 residues. Trimming removed 4 bases from V and 4 bases from J; junction bases left unmatched: 3. The CDR3 DNA reads TGTGCCAGCAGTGTAGGACAGGGGGGCACTGAAGCTTTCTTT. It is translated as CASSVGQGGTEAFF.

A few counts support this clone. A junction end diverges from the germline sequence, so it may reflect a read error. This chain uses TRBV7-7 with TRBJ2-2; no definite D call. From germline, CDR1 is SSHAT and CDR2 FNYEAQ (reference sequence). CDR3 size: 13 residues. CDR3 region: CASSLGRTGELFF. Written as DNA, the CDR3 is TGTGCTAGCAGCTTAGGGCGCACCGGGGAGCTGTTTTTT. The whole variable domain, remainder taken from reference TRBV7-7 and TRBJ2-2, is GAGVSQSPRYKVTKRGQDVTLRCDPISSHATLYWYQQALGQGPEFLTYFNYEAQPDKSGLPSDRFSAERPEGSISTLTIQRTEQRDSAMYRCASSLGRTGELFFGEGSRLTVL.

J is TRBJ2-3 and V is TRBV13; D perhaps matches TRBD1 (6 bases). V shed 3 bases and J shed 2 bases, with 12 bases lying between them. The germline V gene has CDR1 PRHDT and CDR2 FYEKMQ (reference sequence). The CDR3 totals 15 residues. The CDR3 DNA sequence: TGTGCCAGCAGCTTTAGCGACAGGACCACAGATACGCAGTATTTT. This translates into CASSFSDRTTDTQYF. The variable domain in full, with the rest retrieved from reference TRBV13 and TRBJ2-3, is AAGVIQSPRHLIKEKRETATLKCYPIPRHDTVYWYQQGPGQDPQFLISFYEKMQSDKGSIPDRFSAQQFSDYHSELNMSSLELGDSALYFCASSFSDRTTDTQYFGPGTRLTVL.

This clone was seen a single time. V and J are TRBV5-4 and TRBJ1-2, with a possible D match to TRBD1 (5 bases). The CDR3 has 15 residues. Germline V gene lookup returns CDR1 SGHNT and CDR2 YYREEE (reference sequence). V dropped 0 bases and J dropped 5 bases, with 14 bases sitting between them. The CDR3 nucleotides read TGTGCCAGCAGCTTGGGGGGCCGCGCGGGATATGGCTACACCTTC. Amino acids: CASSLGGRAGYGYTF.

The rearrangement links TRBV10-3 to TRBJ1-1, with 7 bases that match TRBD1. Germline lookup yields CDR1 ENHRY and CDR2 SYGVKD. The trim removed 4 bases at V and 7 bases at J, leaving 9 bases unmatched. This CDR3 is 14 amino acids long. CDR3 sequence (DNA): TGTGCCATCAGTGGCACAGGGGCAGGCGGTGAAGCTTTCTTT. It encodes CAISGTGAGGEAFF.

V usage is TRBV6-5 and J usage is TRBJ1-2; D is unclear. The CDR3 runs 14 residues. The V gene lost 7 bases and the J gene lost 4 bases, with 16 bases spanning the gap. CDR1 is MNHEY and CDR2 is SVGAGI in the germline V gene. CDR3 coding DNA: TGTGCCAGCACCCGCGGGGAGGAAGGCTATGGCTACACCTTC. This encodes CASTRGEEGYGYTF.

The chain carries TRBV9 and TRBJ2-1; 10 bases align to TRBD2. This CDR3 contains 15 residues. V lost 4 bases, J lost 7 bases, and 8 bases stayed unmatched. Per the germline V gene, CDR1 is SGDLS and CDR2 is YYNGEE. This CDR3 reads CASSPYLAGANEQFF. CDR3 DNA: TGTGCCAGCAGCCCTTACCTAGCGGGAGCTAATGAGCAGTTCTTC. The full variable domain, rest sourced from reference TRBV9 and TRBJ2-1, is DSGVTQTPKHLITATGQRVTLRCSPRSGDLSVYWYQQSLDQGLQFLIQYYNGEERAKGNILERFSAQQFPDLHSELNLSSLELGDSALYFCASSPYLAGANEQFFGPGTRLTVL.

In its sample, this clone was seen once. V usage is TRBV6-5 and J usage is TRBJ2-1, with no clear D. The CDR3 contains 12 residues. V was shortened by 2 bases and J by 6 bases, with 5 bases between the two germline ends. The V gene's germline CDR1 is MNHEY and CDR2 SVGAGI. The CDR3 sequence: CASSYPGNEQFF. In nucleotides, the CDR3 is TGTGCCAGCAGTTACCCGGGCAATGAGCAGTTCTTC.

The table lists this clone with a count of one. The CDR3 reads CATREEILGQVREKLFF. CDR3 DNA: TGTGCCACCAGGGAAGAGATCTTGGGCCAGGTTCGCGAAAAACTGTTTTTT. This sequence joins TRBV15 and TRBJ1-4; unclear D gene. The CDR3 covers 17 residues. CDR1 and CDR2 from the germline V gene are LNHNV and YYDKDF (reference sequence). V was clipped by 6 bases and J by 8 bases, with 25 bases between them.

The chain has TRBV21-1 and TRBJ2-7; the table's D gene call, TRBD1, was not cross checked with the DNA. TRBV21-1 is a pseudogene locus. The CDR3 is made up of 17 amino acids. The CDR3 loop is CASSKDKDRDIDYEQYF. CDR3 bases: TGTGCCAGCAGCAAAGACAAAGATCGGGACATTGACTACGAGCAGTACTTC.

This clone was detected a few times. This chain joins TRBV5-1 and TRBJ1-3, with 7 bases aligning to TRBD1. The germline CDR1 and CDR2 sequences are SGHRS and YFSETQ. After removal of 1 base from V and 8 bases from J, the junction contained 9 bases not matched to a gene. The CDR3 is 15 amino acids. CDR3 in amino acids: CASSLIDREVDTIYF. In DNA form, the CDR3 reads TGCGCCAGCAGCTTGATTGACAGGGAAGTAGACACCATATATTTT.

The chain has TRBV14 and TRBJ2-1; 10 bases agree with TRBD2. Germline V gene sequence: CDR1 SGHDN, CDR2 FVKESK. J was trimmed by 5 bases and V by 3 bases; bases with no gene match: 1. The CDR3 spans 14 residues. CDR3 residues: CASSQLAGDNEQFF. The CDR3 DNA follows: TGTGCCAGCAGCCAGCTAGCGGGGGACAATGAGCAGTTCTTC.

The chain recombines TRBV11-2 with TRBJ2-7; 8 bases match TRBD2. The CDR3 loop spans 14 amino acids. Germline lookup yields CDR1 SGHAT and CDR2 FQNNGV. The V segment lost 4 bases and the J segment 6 bases; nucleotides outside the gene matches: 8. CDR3 nucleotide sequence: TGTGCCAGCAGCTGGGCGGGAGGACCGGCCGAGCAGTACTTC. This gives the protein CASSWAGGPAEQYF. The whole variable domain, filled in from reference TRBV11-2 and TRBJ2-7, reads EAGVAQSPRYKIIEKRQSVAFWCNPISGHATLYWYQQILGQGPKLLIQFQNNGVVDDSQLPKDRFSAERLKGVDSTLKIQPAKLEDSAVYLCASSWAGGPAEQYFGPGTRLTVT.

This clone qualifies as medium-sized. The rearrangement joins TRBV5-8 to TRBJ2-7; D is uncertain. The CDR3 loop spans 15 amino acids. CDR1 SGHTS and CDR2 YDEGEE come from the germline V gene. Trimming removed 3 bases from V and 0 bases from J, with 13 bases in between. Here the CDR3 DNA reads TGTGCCAGCAGCTCCCGGCCTATTAGCTCCTACGAGCAGTACTTC. Protein sequence: CASSSRPISSYEQYF. Full variable domain (missing parts from reference TRBV5-8 and TRBJ2-7): EAGVTQSPTHLIKTRGQQATLRCSPISGHTSVYWYQQALGLGLQFLLWYDEGEERNRGNFPPRFSGRQFPNYSSELNVNALELEDSALYLCASSSRPISSYEQYFGPGTRLTVT.

The V call is TRBV5-4, the J call TRBJ2-1; TRBD2 aligns across 7 bases. The CDR3 is 12 amino acids. Germline CDR1 reads SGHNT; CDR2 reads YYREEE (reference sequence). The CDR3 bases are TGTCTCGCGGGAGTGAACTACAATGAGCAGTTCTTC. It translates to CLAGVNYNEQFF.

V is TRBV27 and J is TRBJ1-5; D may be TRBD1 (6 bases). The V gene lost 0 bases and the J gene lost 7 bases, with 22 bases spanning the gap. The CDR3 is 18 amino acids. Germline CDR1 reads MNHEY; CDR2 reads SMNVEV (reference sequence). The CDR3 reads CASSLSTMDSEEGQPQHF. DNA of the CDR3: TGTGCCAGCAGTTTATCCACAATGGACAGCGAAGAGGGACAGCCCCAGCATTTT.